These 22 T cell receptor beta chains were sequenced from one sample in a study of blood T cell repertoires in COVID-19. Libraries were prepared by immunoSEQ multiplex PCR; TCRdb keeps only in-frame clonotypes and omits some of them. This sample has roughly 180,000 clones, with around 87% found just once. Sequenced: PBMCs or T cells enriched from blood (not recorded which). The receptors stem from a woman aged 30 to 39 who had recovered from COVID-19.

This rearrangement joins TRBV3-1 (or the pseudogene TRBV3-2) to TRBJ1-1; 7 positions match TRBD1. The CDR3 is 15 residues long. With V trimmed by 4 bases and J by 1 base, 6 bases remained unmatched. Germline values: CDR1 LGHDT, CDR2 YNNKEL (reference sequence). CDR3 residues: CASSLSGTANTEAFF. DNA of the CDR3: TGTGCCAGCAGCCTTTCCGGGACAGCGAACACTGAAGCTTTCTTT.

The rearrangement joins TRBV12-3 or TRBV12-4 to TRBJ1-5; D is possibly TRBD1 (5 bases). With 7 bases removed from V and 6 bases from J, the gap between germline ends came to 13 bases. The CDR3 spans 13 residues. The CDR3 sequence is CASTGHFGQPQHF. The CDR3 DNA sequence: TGTGCCAGCACCGGACACTTCGGTCAGCCCCAGCATTTT.

This chain connects TRBV9 to TRBJ1-4; D ambiguous. The V gene lost 0 bases and the J gene lost 0 bases, with 6 bases spanning the gap. Germline lookup yields CDR1 SGDLS and CDR2 YYNGEE. The CDR3 is 15 amino acids. In nucleotides, the CDR3 is TGTGCCAGCAGCGTAGGCGGATCAACTAATGAAAAACTGTTTTTT. It codes for CASSVGGSTNEKLFF.

The chain employs TRBV19 and TRBJ2-3, with 9 bases that match TRBD2. This CDR3 has 13 residues. J was trimmed by 5 bases and V by 6 bases; bases with no gene match: 3. Germline V gene data show CDR1 as LNHDA and CDR2 as SQIVND (reference sequence). This chain's CDR3 is CASRGLAGDTQYF. DNA of the CDR3: TGTGCCAGTAGGGGACTAGCTGGAGATACGCAGTATTTT.

This chain joins TRBV27 and TRBJ1-2; TRBD1 might be the D (5 bases). The CDR3 loop spans 15 amino acids. Trimming took off 3 bases at V and 0 bases at J, with 11 bases between the two ends. Per germline, CDR1 MNHEY and CDR2 SMNVEV (reference sequence). The CDR3 DNA is TGTGCCAGCAGTTTCGGGGGGGTACCTAACTATGGCTACACCTTC. This encodes CASSFGGVPNYGYTF.

The rearrangement links TRBV7-2 to TRBJ2-5, with a possible D match to TRBD2 (5 bases). The V gene's germline CDR1 is SGHTA and CDR2 FQGNSA. The CDR3 sequence is 17 residues long. Trimming took off 0 bases at V and 2 bases at J, with 16 bases between the two ends. The DNA of the CDR3 is TGTGCCAGCAGCTTAGCTACCAGCGGATTAAATCAAGAGACCCAGTACTTC. Translated: CASSLATSGLNQETQYF.

The J gene is TRBJ2-3, the V gene TRBV3-1 (or the pseudogene TRBV3-2); 15 bases map to TRBD2. CDR3 length equals 16 residues. The germline CDR1 and CDR2 sequences are LGHDT and YNNKEL (reference sequence). Losses at the gene ends were 4 bases for V and 4 bases for J; bases not matched to a gene: 3. The DNA for the CDR3 is TGTGCCAGCAGCCGCGGACTAGCGGGAGGGCCAGATACGCAGTATTTT. Translation gives CASSRGLAGGPDTQYF.

This rearrangement joins TRBV5-1 to TRBJ1-1, with a tentative D call TRBD1 (5 bases). V was trimmed by 0 bases and J by 1 base, leaving 7 bases between them. Germline V gives CDR1 SGHRS, CDR2 YFSETQ. The CDR3 contains 14 residues. CDR3 DNA sequence: TGCGCCAGCAGCTTGGGACAGCCGAACACTGAAGCTTTCTTT. Translated, it gives CASSLGQPNTEAFF.

The table lists this clone with a count of one. The chain links TRBV20-1 to TRBJ2-7; no reliable D call. The germline V gene encodes CDR1 DFQATT and CDR2 SNEGSKA (reference sequence). This CDR3 is 11 amino acids long. V lost 8 bases to trimming and J lost 3 bases, with 11 bases between them. The CDR3 sequence: CSPTTGYEQYF. The CDR3 region has the DNA TGCAGTCCCACCACCGGCTACGAGCAGTACTTC.

The CDR3 sequence is CASSQTRTGLGGYTF. The CDR3 nucleotides are TGCGCCAGCAGCCAAACTAGGACAGGCCTGGGTGGCTACACCTTC. The V gene is TRBV4-3, the J gene TRBJ1-2; the match to TRBD1 covers 7 bases. Germline CDR1 is LGHNA and CDR2 is YSLEER. V was clipped by 2 bases and J by 7 bases; unmatched bases: 10. The CDR3 has 15 residues.

This clone has a single count. This chain uses TRBV5-1 with TRBJ2-4; D is perhaps TRBD2 (5 bases). CDR3 length: 16 amino acids. CDR1 SGHRS and CDR2 YFSETQ come from the germline V gene. Trimming pared 4 bases from V and 0 bases from J, leaving 14 bases between. The CDR3 protein is CASSGPEELAKNIQYF. As DNA, the CDR3 is TGCGCCAGCAGCGGGCCGGAGGAGCTAGCCAAAAACATTCAGTACTTC.

V gene TRBV11-1 combines with J gene TRBJ1-6; weak D call: TRBD1 (5 bases). The CDR3 contains 14 residues. Germline-derived CDR1 and CDR2 are SGHAT and FQDESV (reference sequence). V gave up 2 bases and J gave up 7 bases, with 9 bases separating them. The DNA for the CDR3 is TGTGCCAGCAGCTTAAGACAGTCAAATTCACCCCTCCACTTT. This sequence encodes CASSLRQSNSPLHF.

This chain links TRBV30 with TRBJ2-5; D perhaps matches TRBD2 (5 bases). Germline loops: CDR1 GTSNPN, CDR2 SVGIG (reference sequence). CDR3 length: 15 amino acids. Trimming stripped 5 bases from V and 2 bases from J, with 18 bases between. In DNA form, the CDR3 reads TGTGCCTGGGCCGGGGAAGCGGCATTACAAGAGACCCAGTACTTC. It translates to CAWAGEAALQETQYF.

The chain has TRBV3-1 (or the pseudogene TRBV3-2) and TRBJ2-1; 12 bases are shared with TRBD2. V was pared by 2 bases and J by 8 bases, with 4 bases of the junction left unmatched. CDR1 and CDR2 from the germline V gene are LGHDT and YNNKEL (reference sequence). The CDR3 is 15 amino acids. The CDR3 region has the DNA TGTGCCAGCAGCCAACCTAGCGGGGGGGAAGATGAGCAGTTCTTC. Amino acid sequence: CASSQPSGGEDEQFF.

The chain couples TRBV10-3 to TRBJ1-5; maybe TRBD1 (6 bases). CDR1 is ENHRY and CDR2 is SYGVKD in the germline V gene. The CDR3 extends over 13 amino acids. V was clipped by 6 bases and J by 8 bases, with 14 bases between them. The CDR3 nucleotides read TGTGCCATCAGCCGATCGGACAGAGAGCCCCAGCATTTT. Translated, it gives CAISRSDREPQHF.

The chain employs TRBV5-1 and TRBJ1-1; 9 bases fit TRBD1. This CDR3 is 17 amino acids long. The germline CDR1 and CDR2 sequences are SGHRS and YFSETQ. The J segment lost 4 bases and the V segment lost 8 bases, leaving 18 bases of the junction unmatched. The CDR3 loop is CARGGRDRARFVTEAFF. In DNA, the CDR3 is TGCGCCAGGGGGGGCCGGGACAGGGCCCGTTTTGTCACTGAAGCTTTCTTT.

The chain has TRBV6-5 and TRBJ2-7; a possible D gene is TRBD2 (5 bases). This CDR3 contains 15 residues. The V gene's germline CDR1 is MNHEY and CDR2 SVGAGI. With 0 bases removed from V and 4 bases from J, the gap between germline ends came to 13 bases. The CDR3 DNA sequence: TGTGCCAGCAGTTACTCAGGAGGATTATGGTACGAGCAGTACTTC. It codes for CASSYSGGLWYEQYF.

Of note for this clone: A far larger clone is one nucleotide away, so this likely arose from a read error. The chain links TRBV6-2 or TRBV6-3 to TRBJ1-1, with no clear D. The CDR3 is 13 amino acids. Germline V gene lookup returns CDR1 MNHEY and CDR2 SVGEGT. V was shortened by 6 bases and J by 1 base, with 9 bases between the two germline ends. The CDR3 DNA is TGTGCCAGCAGCCTGGCGGGGAACACTGAAGCTTTCTTT. Amino acids: CASSLAGNTEAFF.

This clone was observed a handful of times. The chain employs TRBV18 and TRBJ1-1; the D is unclear. The CDR3 is 14 amino acids. Germline V gene lookup returns CDR1 KGHSH and CDR2 LQKENI. Trimming took off 2 bases at V and 1 base at J, with 8 bases between the two ends. CDR3 region: CASSPGGANTEAFF. CDR3 in DNA: TGTGCCAGCTCACCAGGTGGAGCGAACACTGAAGCTTTCTTT.

The chain links TRBV9 to TRBJ1-1; 10 nucleotides agree with TRBD1. This CDR3 region has 13 residues. Trimming at V came to 4 bases and at J to 5 bases, leaving 2 bases not matched to a gene. Looked up from germline, CDR1 is SGDLS and CDR2 is YYNGEE. The CDR3 sequence is CASSPGQGTEAFF. CDR3 nucleotide sequence: TGTGCCAGCAGCCCGGGACAGGGGACTGAAGCTTTCTTT.

The V call is TRBV9, the J call TRBJ1-1; TRBD1 aligns across 11 bases. CDR1 is SGDLS, CDR2 YYNGEE, per germline. CDR3 length equals 16 residues. V was pared by 3 bases and J by 4 bases, with 8 bases of the junction left unmatched. The CDR3 DNA reads TGTGCCAGCAGCGGGACAGGGGGCGCTGGGTTCACTGAAGCTTTCTTT. The encoded protein is CASSGTGGAGFTEAFF.

The rearrangement uses TRBV28 and TRBJ1-1, with 8 bases that match TRBD1. The germline V gene has CDR1 MDHEN and CDR2 SYDVKM. This CDR3 region has 14 residues. Trimming took 6 bases from V and 2 from J; bases not matched to a gene: 5. DNA of the CDR3: TGTGCCAGCAGGAATGACAGGGGAAACACTGAAGCTTTCTTT. Translation: CASRNDRGNTEAFF.